The T cell receptor beta chain under discussion was sequenced for a study of blood T cell repertoires in COVID-19. The assay was immunoSEQ multiplex PCR, and TCRdb's table has in-frame clones only and misses some. The sample includes around 230,000 clones, approximately 85% of them seen just once. Germline CDR1 SGHDT, CDR2 YYEEEE. The CDR3 extends over 14 amino acids. Between the trimmed V and J ends, which lost 4 bases and 0 bases, there was a span of 11 bases. The chain is built from TRBV5-6 and TRBJ2-7; possible D gene TRBD2, 5 bases. Sequenced material: peripheral blood. The TCR was taken from a middle-aged man with COVID-19, enrolled during active disease. For the CDR3, the DNA is TGTGCCAGCAGCGGAGGCCTGAGCTCCTACGAGCAGTACTTC. Its translation: CASSGGLSSYEQYF.